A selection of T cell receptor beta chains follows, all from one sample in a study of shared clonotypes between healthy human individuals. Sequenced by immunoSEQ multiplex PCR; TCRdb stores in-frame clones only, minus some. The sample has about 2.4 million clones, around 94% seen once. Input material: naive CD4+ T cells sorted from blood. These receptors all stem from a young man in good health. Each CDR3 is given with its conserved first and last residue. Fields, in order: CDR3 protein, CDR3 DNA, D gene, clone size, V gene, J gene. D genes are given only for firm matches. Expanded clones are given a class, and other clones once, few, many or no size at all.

CASSLGQVRINEQFF	TGCGCCAGCAGCTTGGGACAGGTTAGGATTAATGAGCAGTTCTTC	-	-	TRBV5-1	TRBJ2-1
CASSPQGAGPDTQYF	TGTGCCAGCAGCCCTCAGGGGGCGGGACCAGATACGCAGTATTTT	TRBD1	-	TRBV7-2	TRBJ2-3
CASSDRGIPDTQYF	TGTGCCAGCAGTGACAGGGGCATCCCAGATACGCAGTATTTT	-	once	TRBV6-4	TRBJ2-3
CAWSGSPLGGYTF	TGTGCCTGGTCCGGCTCTCCCTTAGGTGGCTACACCTTC	-	-	TRBV30	TRBJ1-2
CASSPGGENEKLFF	TGCGCCAGCAGCCCAGGGGGCGAGAATGAAAAACTGTTTTTT	TRBD1	once	TRBV5-1	TRBJ1-4
CATSREQGLGTGEQYF	TGTGCCACCAGCAGAGAACAGGGCCTAGGTACGGGGGAGCAGTACTTC	-	-	TRBV15	TRBJ2-7
CASSVALGPNYGYTF	TGTGCCAGTAGTGTCGCGTTGGGACCCAACTATGGCTACACCTTC	-	-	TRBV19	TRBJ1-2
CASSVDTAAGYTF	TGTGCCAGCAGCGTAGATACGGCAGCGGGCTACACCTTC	-	-	TRBV9	TRBJ1-2
CASREVASSSYEQYF	TGCGCCAGCAGGGAAGTAGCGTCCAGCTCCTACGAGCAGTACTTC	-	-	TRBV10-2	TRBJ2-7
CASSLDDSMGTSGVTGEQFF	TGTGCCAGCAGCTTAGATGATTCAATGGGGACTAGCGGGGTTACCGGCGAGCAGTTCTTC	TRBD2	-	TRBV7-6	TRBJ2-1
CASSDEGAWAGNTIYF	TGTGCCAGCAGTGACGAGGGGGCTTGGGCTGGAAACACCATATATTTT	TRBD1	-	TRBV2	TRBJ1-3
CASSKADRGLGNQPQHF	TGTGCCAGTAGCAAAGCTGACAGGGGGCTAGGCAATCAGCCCCAGCATTTT	TRBD1	-	TRBV19	TRBJ1-5
CASRGYRNTEAFF	TGTGCCAGCAGAGGGTATAGGAACACTGAAGCTTTCTTT	-	-	TRBV6-1	TRBJ1-1
CSAKYVGEFF	TGCAGTGCTAAGTACGTCGGCGAGTTCTTC	-	-	TRBV20-1	TRBJ2-1
CASSHLGTGGFYEQYF	TGCGCCAGCAGTCACTTGGGGACAGGGGGTTTCTACGAGCAGTACTTC	TRBD1	-	TRBV23-1	TRBJ2-7
CASSPLVGTRTHYEQYF	TGTGCCAGCAGCCCCCTTGTGGGCACTCGGACCCACTACGAGCAGTACTTC	-	-	TRBV7-2	TRBJ2-7
CASSPEGGRWEKLFF	TGCGCCAGCAGCCCAGAGGGGGGCAGATGGGAAAAACTGTTTTTT	-	-	TRBV4-3	TRBJ1-4
CASRRTGGVSGANVLTF	TGTGCCAGCAGGAGGACAGGGGGCGTCTCTGGGGCCAACGTCCTGACTTTC	TRBD1	-	TRBV27	TRBJ2-6
CASSLLRGAGETQYF	TGTGCCAGCAGTTTACTGCGCGGGGCCGGTGAGACCCAGTACTTC	-	-	TRBV28	TRBJ2-5
CASPGGWLFF	TGCGCCAGTCCAGGGGGGTGGTTGTTCTTT	TRBD1	-	TRBV5-1	TRBJ1-1
CASSLFGESSYNEQFF	TGTGCCAGCAGCCTTTTTGGGGAGAGCTCCTACAATGAGCAGTTCTTC	-	-	TRBV7-6	TRBJ2-1
CASSSDPPDEQFF	TGTGCCAGCAGCTCAGACCCTCCCGATGAGCAGTTCTTC	-	-	TRBV7-9	TRBJ2-1
CAWSVGDKQETQYF	TGTGCCTGGAGTGTAGGGGACAAACAAGAGACCCAGTACTTC	-	-	TRBV30	TRBJ2-5
CARGASTEAFF	TGTGCCAGGGGGGCCAGCACTGAAGCTTTCTTT	-	-	TRBV2	TRBJ1-1
CASSFGTPEEFF	TGTGCCAGCAGCTTTGGGACGCCTGAGGAATTCTTC	-	-	TRBV5-6	TRBJ2-1
CSVEMRLASPDTQYF	TGCAGCGTTGAGATGAGACTAGCGTCCCCGGATACGCAGTATTTT	TRBD2	-	TRBV29-1	TRBJ2-3
CASSEPLGSGYTF	TGTGCCAGCAGTGAACCCCTTGGGTCTGGCTACACCTTC	-	-	TRBV25-1	TRBJ1-2
CASSNSPSPLYEQYF	TGCGCCAGCAGCAACAGTCCATCTCCGCTTTACGAGCAGTACTTC	-	-	TRBV4-1	TRBJ2-7
CASSESGVGWTGELFF	TGCGCCAGCAGTGAGTCCGGGGTAGGATGGACCGGGGAGCTGTTTTTT	-	-	TRBV10-2	TRBJ2-2
CASSFSLPYEQYF	TGCGCCAGCAGCTTCAGTTTACCTTACGAGCAGTACTTC	-	-	TRBV5-1	TRBJ2-7
CASSYDSLNTEAFF	TGTGCCAGCAGTTACGACAGCTTGAACACTGAAGCTTTCTTT	-	-	TRBV6-5	TRBJ1-1
CASSEGGRKLFF	TGTGCCAGCAGTGAAGGCGGGAGAAAACTGTTTTTT	-	-	TRBV6-1	TRBJ1-4
CASGSLRYEQYF	TGTGCCAGCGGGAGCCTACGGTACGAGCAGTACTTC	-	-	TRBV6-6	TRBJ2-7
CAWRPGTGRSSNQPQHF	TGTGCCTGGAGGCCCGGGACAGGGAGATCAAGCAATCAGCCCCAGCATTTT	TRBD1	-	TRBV30	TRBJ1-5
CASSPLAGPNEQFF	TGTGCCAGCTCTCCACTAGCGGGCCCCAATGAGCAGTTCTTC	TRBD2	-	TRBV18	TRBJ2-1
CASSPGGYNSPLHF	TGTGCCAGCAGTCCAGGGGGCTATAATTCACCCCTCCACTTT	TRBD1	-	TRBV7-2	TRBJ1-6
CASSTTSLSADTQYF	TGTGCCAGCAGTACGACTAGCCTGAGCGCAGATACGCAGTATTTT	TRBD2	-	TRBV6-5	TRBJ2-3
CAISGGSYSTDTQYF	TGTGCCATCAGTGGTGGTAGCTATAGCACAGATACGCAGTATTTT	-	-	TRBV10-3	TRBJ2-3
CASSLGTIPYEQYF	TGCGCCAGCAGCCTCGGGACCATTCCCTACGAGCAGTACTTC	-	-	TRBV5-1	TRBJ2-7
CASSLTVTGELFF	TGTGCCAGCAGCTTAACGGTCACCGGGGAGCTGTTTTTT	-	-	TRBV7-9	TRBJ2-2